This TCR beta chain appears in the sequencing data of a study of T cell repertoires in cytomegalovirus infection. On the study more broadly: Public TCR beta signatures provided an indication of both CMV infection and a matching HLA type.

This CDR3 has 14 amino acids. The germline V and J ends were trimmed by 2 bases and 5 bases, with 9 bases remaining between them. Study-wide points: Pooled public TCR beta family frequency picked out CMV carriers with the relevant HLA. Clonotypes of TCR beta that were HLA-C-restricted and CMV-specific dominated the ex vivo response.

Concerning this clonotype itself: Its specificity is unknown.

TCRdb itself ran the reads through MiXCR, one entry per CDR3 protein. The sample consists of approximately 500,000 distinct CDR3 sequences, approximately 26% of them appearing once. The rearrangement uses TRBV12-3 or TRBV12-4 and TRBJ2-2; D is unclear. The sequenced sample was PBMCs. This TCR derives from a human donor in good health (CMV status not recorded). Some clones in this sample may be carry-over from other donors' samples. The CDR3 nucleotides read TGTGCCAGCAGTTTAATATCCCCTACCGGGGAGCTGTTTTTT. The encoded protein is CASSLISPTGELFF.